The clone carrying this T cell receptor beta chain was counted a few times. Time point: before trial treatment. Donors were given nivolumab, ipilimumab, aspirin, low-dose cyclophosphamide and low-dose radiotherapy. This record belongs to a study of low-dose radiotherapy and immunotherapy resistance in tumors. The wider study: The schedule for Cohort 2 used 1 Gy per fraction every two weeks, which added up to 13 Gy over 26 weeks. Alpha- and beta-chain coverage of first-strand cDNA came from TRAV- and TRBV-specific primers.

This CDR3 contains 14 residues. A roughly 22-cycle PCR with a constant-region primer and V-primer adapter amplified TCRs. One entry per CDR3 protein results from TCRdb running MiXCR on the reads. Of approximately 47,000 distinct CDR3 sequences listed, 10% to 15% are singletons. The sample was PBMCs, taken before treatment. The sequence derives from a female donor with ovarian cancer. The V gene is TRBV26, the J gene TRBJ2-7; the table gives TRBD1 as D, unverified against the DNA. TRBV26 constitutes a pseudogene. The CDR3 is CASNTMGRSYEQYF. DNA for the CDR3: TGTGCCAGCAATACCATGGGACGGTCCTACGAGCAGTACTTC.